These T cell receptor beta chains were read from a single sample in a study of blood T cell repertoires in COVID-19. Sequenced by immunoSEQ multiplex PCR; TCRdb stores in-frame clones only, minus some. Found here are 350,000 to 500,000 clones, around nine tenths of them singletons; the top ten hold 1.2% to 1.5%. Sequenced input: PBMCs or T cells enriched from blood (not recorded which). These receptors were obtained from a woman in her late teens or twenties who had been exposed to COVID-19. Both conserved end residues are part of each CDR3.

v_gene: TRBV14
j_gene: TRBJ2-1
CDR3aa: CASSHSGSYNEQFF

v_gene: TRBV6-1
j_gene: TRBJ2-7
CDR3aa: CASSEGWVRSSYEQYF

v_gene: TRBV19
j_gene: TRBJ2-3
CDR3aa: CATRSAGGADTQYF

v_gene: TRBV19
j_gene: TRBJ2-2
CDR3aa: CASSRQGAQGKAGELFF

v_gene: TRBV4-3
j_gene: TRBJ2-7
CDR3aa: CASSQDTAVYEQYF

v_gene: TRBV19
j_gene: TRBJ1-5
CDR3aa: CASSMGQGGQPQHF

v_gene: TRBV6-5
j_gene: TRBJ1-2
CDR3aa: CASSYTDRGLGYTF

v_gene: TRBV21-1
j_gene: TRBJ2-3
CDR3aa: CASSKGTSGRAVDTQYF

v_gene: TRBV7-9
j_gene: TRBJ2-3
CDR3aa: CASSYGQGATSGTDTQYF

v_gene: TRBV28
j_gene: TRBJ1-1
CDR3aa: CASTGEVTEAFF

v_gene: TRBV19
j_gene: TRBJ2-7
CDR3aa: CASSSGTSGTYEQYF

v_gene: TRBV21-1
j_gene: TRBJ2-5
CDR3aa: CASPTGAQEGETQYF

v_gene: TRBV15
j_gene: TRBJ1-2
CDR3aa: CATSKGQGTYGYTF

v_gene: TRBV2
j_gene: TRBJ2-2
CDR3aa: CASTSGRITGELFF

v_gene: TRBV7-8
j_gene: TRBJ2-5
CDR3aa: CASSLANSGETQYF

v_gene: TRBV2
j_gene: TRBJ2-3
CDR3aa: CASSKTGTDTQYF

v_gene: TRBV6-5
j_gene: TRBJ2-1
CDR3aa: CASSYRDRAYNEQFF